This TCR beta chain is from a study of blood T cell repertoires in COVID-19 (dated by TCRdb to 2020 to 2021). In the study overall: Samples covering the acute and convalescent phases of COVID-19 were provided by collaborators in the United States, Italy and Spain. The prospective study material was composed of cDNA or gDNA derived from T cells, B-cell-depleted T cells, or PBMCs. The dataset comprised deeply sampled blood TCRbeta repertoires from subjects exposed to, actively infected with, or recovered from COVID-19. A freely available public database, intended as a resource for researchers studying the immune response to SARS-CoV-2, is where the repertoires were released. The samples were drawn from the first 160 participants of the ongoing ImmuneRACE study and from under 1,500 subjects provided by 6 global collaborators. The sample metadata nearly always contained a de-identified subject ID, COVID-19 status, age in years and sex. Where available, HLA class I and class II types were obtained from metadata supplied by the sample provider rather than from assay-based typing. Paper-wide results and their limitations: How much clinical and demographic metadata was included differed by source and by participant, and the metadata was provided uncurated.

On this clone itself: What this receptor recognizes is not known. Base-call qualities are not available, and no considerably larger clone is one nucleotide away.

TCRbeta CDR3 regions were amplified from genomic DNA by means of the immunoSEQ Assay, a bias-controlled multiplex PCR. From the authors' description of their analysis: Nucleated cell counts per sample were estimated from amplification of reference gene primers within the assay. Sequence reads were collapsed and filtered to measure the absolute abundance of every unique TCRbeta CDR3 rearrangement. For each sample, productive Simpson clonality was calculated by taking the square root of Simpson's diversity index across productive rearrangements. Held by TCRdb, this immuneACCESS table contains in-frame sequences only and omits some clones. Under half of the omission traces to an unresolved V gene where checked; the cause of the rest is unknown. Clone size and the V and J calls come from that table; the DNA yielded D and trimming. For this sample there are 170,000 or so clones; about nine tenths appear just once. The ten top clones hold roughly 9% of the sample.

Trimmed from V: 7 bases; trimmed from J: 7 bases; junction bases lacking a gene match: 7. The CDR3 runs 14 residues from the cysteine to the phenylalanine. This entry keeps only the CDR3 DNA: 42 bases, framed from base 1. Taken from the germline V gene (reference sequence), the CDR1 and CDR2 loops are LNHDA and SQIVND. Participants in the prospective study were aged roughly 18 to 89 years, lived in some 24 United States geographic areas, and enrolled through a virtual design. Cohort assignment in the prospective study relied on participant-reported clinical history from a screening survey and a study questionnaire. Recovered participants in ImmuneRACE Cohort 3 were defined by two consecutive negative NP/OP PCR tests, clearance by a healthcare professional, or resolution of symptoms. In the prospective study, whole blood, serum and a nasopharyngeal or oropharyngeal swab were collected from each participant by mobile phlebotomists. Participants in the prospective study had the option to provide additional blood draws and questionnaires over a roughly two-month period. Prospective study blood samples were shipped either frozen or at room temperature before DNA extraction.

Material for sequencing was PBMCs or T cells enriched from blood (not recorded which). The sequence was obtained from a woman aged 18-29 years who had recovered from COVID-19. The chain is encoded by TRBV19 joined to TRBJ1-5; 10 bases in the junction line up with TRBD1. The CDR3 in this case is CASTDRGLVQPQHF. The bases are TGTGCCAGTACCGACAGGGGGCTGGTACAGCCCCAGCATTTT.